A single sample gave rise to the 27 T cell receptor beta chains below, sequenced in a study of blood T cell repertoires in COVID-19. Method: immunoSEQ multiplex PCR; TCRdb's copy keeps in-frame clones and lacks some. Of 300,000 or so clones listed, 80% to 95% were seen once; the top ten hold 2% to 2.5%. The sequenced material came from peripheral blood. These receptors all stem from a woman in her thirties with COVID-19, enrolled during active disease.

The DNA for the CDR3 is TGCGCCAGCAGCTCGGGACAGGGAATTGGTGGCTACACCTTC. It codes for CASSSGQGIGGYTF. V is TRBV5-1 and J is TRBJ1-2, with 9 nucleotides matching TRBD1. V lost 3 bases to trimming and J lost 7 bases; unmatched junction nucleotides: 7. The CDR3 totals 14 residues. Germline V CDR1 and CDR2: SGHRS, YFSETQ.

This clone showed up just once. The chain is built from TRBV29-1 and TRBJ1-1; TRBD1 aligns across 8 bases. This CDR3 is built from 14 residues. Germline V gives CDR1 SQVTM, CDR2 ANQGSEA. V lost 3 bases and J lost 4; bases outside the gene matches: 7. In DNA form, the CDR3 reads TGCAGCGTTGAGAACAGGGGGTCGGGCACTGAAGCTTTCTTT. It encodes CSVENRGSGTEAFF.

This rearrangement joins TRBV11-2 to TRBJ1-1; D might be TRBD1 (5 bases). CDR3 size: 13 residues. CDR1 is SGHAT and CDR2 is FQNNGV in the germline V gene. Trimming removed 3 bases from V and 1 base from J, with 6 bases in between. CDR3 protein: CASSFGQNTEAFF. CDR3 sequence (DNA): TGTGCCAGCAGCTTCGGACAGAACACTGAAGCTTTCTTT.

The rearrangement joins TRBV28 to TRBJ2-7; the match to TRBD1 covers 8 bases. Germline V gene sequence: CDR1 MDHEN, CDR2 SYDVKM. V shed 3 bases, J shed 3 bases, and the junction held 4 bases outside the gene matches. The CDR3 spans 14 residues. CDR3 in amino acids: CASSFPTGGYEQYF. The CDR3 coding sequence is TGTGCCAGCAGTTTTCCCACAGGGGGCTACGAGCAGTACTTC.

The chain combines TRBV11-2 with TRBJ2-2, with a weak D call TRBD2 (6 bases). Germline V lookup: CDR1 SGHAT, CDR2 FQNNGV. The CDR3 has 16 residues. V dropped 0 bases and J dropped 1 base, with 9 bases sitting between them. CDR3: CASSLEVGGNTGELFF. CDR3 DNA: TGTGCCAGCAGCTTAGAGGTGGGAGGGAACACCGGGGAGCTGTTTTTT.

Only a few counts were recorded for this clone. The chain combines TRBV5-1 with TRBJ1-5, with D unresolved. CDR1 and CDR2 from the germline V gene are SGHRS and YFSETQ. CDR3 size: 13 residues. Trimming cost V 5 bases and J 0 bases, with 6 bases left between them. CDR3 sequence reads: CASSRDSNQPQHF. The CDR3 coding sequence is TGCGCCAGCAGTCGAGATAGCAATCAGCCCCAGCATTTT. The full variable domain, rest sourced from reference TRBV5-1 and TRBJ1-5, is KAGVTQTPRYLIKTRGQQVTLSCSPISGHRSVSWYQQTPGQGLQFLFEYFSETQRNKGNFPGRFSGRQFSNSRSEMNVSTLELGDSALYLCASSRDSNQPQHFGDGTRLSIL.

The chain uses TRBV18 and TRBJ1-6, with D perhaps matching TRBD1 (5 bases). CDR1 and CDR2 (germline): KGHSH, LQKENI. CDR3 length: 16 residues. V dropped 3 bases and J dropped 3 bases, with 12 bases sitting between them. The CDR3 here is CASSPKTENYNSPLHF. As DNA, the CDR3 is TGTGCCAGCTCACCCAAGACAGAAAACTATAATTCACCCCTCCACTTT.

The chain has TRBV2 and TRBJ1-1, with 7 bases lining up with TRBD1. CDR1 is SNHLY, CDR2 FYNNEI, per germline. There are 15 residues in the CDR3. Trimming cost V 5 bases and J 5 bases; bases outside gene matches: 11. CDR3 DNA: TGTGCCAGCAGTAACCCCGACAGGGCGGGGACTGAAGCTTTCTTT. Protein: CASSNPDRAGTEAFF.

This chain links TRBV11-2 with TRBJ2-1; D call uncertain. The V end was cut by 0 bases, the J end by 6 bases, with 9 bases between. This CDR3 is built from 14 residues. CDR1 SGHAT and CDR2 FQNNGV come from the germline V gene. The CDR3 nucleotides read TGTGCCAGCAGCTTAGACGGTAGCAGCAATGAGCAGTTCTTC. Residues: CASSLDGSSNEQFF.

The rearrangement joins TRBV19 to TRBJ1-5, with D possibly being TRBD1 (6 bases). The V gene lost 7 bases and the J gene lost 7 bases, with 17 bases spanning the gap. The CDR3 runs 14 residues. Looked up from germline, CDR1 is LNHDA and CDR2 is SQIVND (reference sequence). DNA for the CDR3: TGTGCCAGTATGGGAGGGGGTGTATGGCAGCCCCAGCATTTT. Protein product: CASMGGGVWQPQHF.

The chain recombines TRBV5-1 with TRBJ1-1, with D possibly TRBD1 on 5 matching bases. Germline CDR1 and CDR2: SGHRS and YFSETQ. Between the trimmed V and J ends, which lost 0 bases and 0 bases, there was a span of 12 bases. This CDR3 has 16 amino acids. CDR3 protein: CASSLGTLLVNTEAFF. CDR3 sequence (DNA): TGCGCCAGCAGCTTGGGGACACTCCTGGTGAACACTGAAGCTTTCTTT. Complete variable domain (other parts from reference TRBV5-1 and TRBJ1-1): KAGVTQTPRYLIKTRGQQVTLSCSPISGHRSVSWYQQTPGQGLQFLFEYFSETQRNKGNFPGRFSGRQFSNSRSEMNVSTLELGDSALYLCASSLGTLLVNTEAFFGQGTRLTVV.

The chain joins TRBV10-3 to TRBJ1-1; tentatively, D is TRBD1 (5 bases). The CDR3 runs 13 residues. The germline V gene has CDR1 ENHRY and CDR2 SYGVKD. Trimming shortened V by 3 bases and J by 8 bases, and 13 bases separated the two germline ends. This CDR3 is CAISDSDSPEAFF. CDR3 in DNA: TGTGCCATCAGTGATTCCGACAGCCCCGAAGCTTTCTTT.

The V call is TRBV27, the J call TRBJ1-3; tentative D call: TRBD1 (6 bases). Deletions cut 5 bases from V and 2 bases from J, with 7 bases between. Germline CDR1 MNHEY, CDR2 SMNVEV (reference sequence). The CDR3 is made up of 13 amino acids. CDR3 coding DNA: TGTGCCAGCAGTGGGGGCCCTGGAAACACCATATATTTT. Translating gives CASSGGPGNTIYF.

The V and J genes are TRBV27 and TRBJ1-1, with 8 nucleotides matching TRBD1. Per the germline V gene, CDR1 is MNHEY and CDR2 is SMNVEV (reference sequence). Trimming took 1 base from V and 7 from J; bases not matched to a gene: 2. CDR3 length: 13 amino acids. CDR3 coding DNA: TGTGCCAGCAGTTTATTAGGACAGGGTGAAGCTTTCTTT. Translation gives CASSLLGQGEAFF.

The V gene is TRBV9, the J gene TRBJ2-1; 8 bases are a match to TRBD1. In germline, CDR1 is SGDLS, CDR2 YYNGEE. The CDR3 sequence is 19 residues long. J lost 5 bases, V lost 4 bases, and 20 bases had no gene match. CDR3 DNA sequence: TGTGCCAGCAGCCGACTCACAGGGGGAAGGAGCGAAAAAAACAATGAGCAGTTCTTC. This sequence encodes CASSRLTGGRSEKNNEQFF.

In DNA form, the CDR3 reads TGTGCCACCAGCAGCGTCGACAGGGCTCACGAGCAGTACTTC. Translating gives CATSSVDRAHEQYF. This chain joins TRBV15 and TRBJ2-7, with 7 bases matching TRBD1. V shed 3 bases, J shed 5 bases, and the junction held 7 bases outside the gene matches. This CDR3 has 14 amino acids. CDR1 and CDR2 from the germline V gene are LNHNV and YYDKDF (reference sequence). The variable domain in full, with the rest retrieved from reference TRBV15 and TRBJ2-7, is DAMVIQNPRYQVTQFGKPVTLSCSQTLNHNVMYWYQQKSSQAPKLLFHYYDKDFNNEADTPDNFQSRRPNTSFCFLDIRSPGLGDTAMYLCATSSVDRAHEQYFGPGTRLTVT.

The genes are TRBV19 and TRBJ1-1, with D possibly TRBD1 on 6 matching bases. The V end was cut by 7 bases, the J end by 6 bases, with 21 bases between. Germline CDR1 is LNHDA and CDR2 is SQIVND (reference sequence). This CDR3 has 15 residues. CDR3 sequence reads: CASNLWVGASPEAFF. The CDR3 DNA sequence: TGTGCCAGTAATCTTTGGGTGGGGGCCTCTCCTGAAGCTTTCTTT.

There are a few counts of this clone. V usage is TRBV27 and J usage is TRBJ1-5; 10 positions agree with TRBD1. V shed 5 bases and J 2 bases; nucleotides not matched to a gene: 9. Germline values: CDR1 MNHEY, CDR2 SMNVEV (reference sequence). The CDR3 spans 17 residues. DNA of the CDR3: TGTGCCAGCAGTACCGGGACAGGGGTTGTAGGCAATCAGCCCCAGCATTTT. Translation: CASSTGTGVVGNQPQHF.

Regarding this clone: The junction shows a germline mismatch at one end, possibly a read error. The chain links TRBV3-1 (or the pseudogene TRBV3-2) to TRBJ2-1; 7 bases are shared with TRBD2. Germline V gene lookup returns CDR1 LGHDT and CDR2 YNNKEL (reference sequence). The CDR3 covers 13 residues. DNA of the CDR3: TGTGCCAGCAGCCAAGAGGAATGGCGGGAGCCGTTCTTC. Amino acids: CASSQEEWREPFF.

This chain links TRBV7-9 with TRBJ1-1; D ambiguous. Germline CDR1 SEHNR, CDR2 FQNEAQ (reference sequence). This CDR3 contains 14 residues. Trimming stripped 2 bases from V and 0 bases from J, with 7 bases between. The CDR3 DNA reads TGTGCCAGCAGCTTATTCGCAGTGAACACTGAAGCTTTCTTT. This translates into CASSLFAVNTEAFF.

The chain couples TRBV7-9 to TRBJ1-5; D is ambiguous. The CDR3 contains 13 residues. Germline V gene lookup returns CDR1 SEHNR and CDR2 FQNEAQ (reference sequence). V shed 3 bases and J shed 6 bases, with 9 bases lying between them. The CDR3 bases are TGTGCCAGCAGCTTCGAATCCGGTCAGCCCCAGCATTTT. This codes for CASSFESGQPQHF.

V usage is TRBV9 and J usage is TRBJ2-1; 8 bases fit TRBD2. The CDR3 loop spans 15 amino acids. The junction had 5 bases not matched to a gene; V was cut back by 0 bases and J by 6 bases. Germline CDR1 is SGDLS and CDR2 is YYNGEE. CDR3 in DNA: TGTGCCAGCAGCGTAGTCAGCGGGAGACGCAATGAGCAGTTCTTC. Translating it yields CASSVVSGRRNEQFF.

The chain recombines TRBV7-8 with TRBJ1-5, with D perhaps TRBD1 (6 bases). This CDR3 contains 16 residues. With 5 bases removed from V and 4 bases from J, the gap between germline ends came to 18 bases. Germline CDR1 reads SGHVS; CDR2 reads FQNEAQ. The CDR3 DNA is TGTGCCAGCAGCATCCAGGGGATCGGATCGAATCAGCCCCAGCATTTT. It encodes CASSIQGIGSNQPQHF.

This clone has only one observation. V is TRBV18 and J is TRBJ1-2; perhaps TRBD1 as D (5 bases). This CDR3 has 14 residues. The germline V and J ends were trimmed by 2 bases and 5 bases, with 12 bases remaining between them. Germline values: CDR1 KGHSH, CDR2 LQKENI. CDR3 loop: CASSPRGQGYGYTF. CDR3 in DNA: TGTGCCAGCTCACCAAGGGGTCAGGGATATGGCTACACCTTC.

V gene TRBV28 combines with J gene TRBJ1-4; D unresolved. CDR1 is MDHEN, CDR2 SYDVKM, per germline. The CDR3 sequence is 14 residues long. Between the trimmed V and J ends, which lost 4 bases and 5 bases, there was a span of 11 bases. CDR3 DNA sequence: TGTGCCAGCAGTTCCCCTTCCCTAAATGAAAAACTGTTTTTT. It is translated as CASSSPSLNEKLFF.

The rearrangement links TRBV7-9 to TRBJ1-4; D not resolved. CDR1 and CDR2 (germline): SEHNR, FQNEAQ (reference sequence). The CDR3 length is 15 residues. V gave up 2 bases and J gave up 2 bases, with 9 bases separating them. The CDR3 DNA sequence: TGTGCCAGCAGCTTATGGTCGGTTACTAATGAAAAACTGTTTTTT. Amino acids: CASSLWSVTNEKLFF.

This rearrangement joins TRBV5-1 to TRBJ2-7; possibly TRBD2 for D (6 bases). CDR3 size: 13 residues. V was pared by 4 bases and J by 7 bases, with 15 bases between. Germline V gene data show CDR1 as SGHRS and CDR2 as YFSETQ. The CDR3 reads CASSPEAGYEQYF. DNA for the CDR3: TGCGCCAGCAGCCCCGAGGCGGGGTATGAGCAGTACTTC.